The 10 T cell receptor beta chains below come from one sample, sequenced in a study of T cell repertoires in cytomegalovirus infection. One entry per CDR3 protein results from TCRdb running MiXCR on the reads. This sample has 95,000 to 150,000 distinct CDR3 sequences, with around 30% found just once. For these receptors, no antigen is known. Here the sequenced sample was CD8+ T cells from cultured PBMCs, taken from culture after CMV antigen stimulation. These receptors were taken from a human donor in good health (CMV status not recorded). Some clones in this sample may be carry-over from other donors' samples.

This clonotype was recorded a few times. This chain links TRBV19 with TRBJ2-7; 8 bases map to TRBD1. The V segment lost 5 bases and the J segment 2 bases; nucleotides outside the gene matches: 5. This CDR3 is built from 14 residues. Germline values: CDR1 LNHDA, CDR2 SQIVND (reference sequence). CDR3 nucleotide sequence: TGTGCCAGTAGTGCAGCAGGGGGCCCCTACGAGCAGTACTTC. Translated: CASSAAGGPYEQYF.

This clonotype was detected a few times. The chain employs TRBV7-6 and TRBJ2-2, with TRBD1 identical over 9 bases. This CDR3 contains 17 residues. Germline assignment: CDR1 SGHVS and CDR2 FNYEAQ. V was pared by 4 bases and J by 6 bases, with 12 bases of the junction left unmatched. The CDR3, as DNA: TGTGCCAGCAGCTCCGGACCGGGACAGGGATTCTCCGGGGAGCTGTTTTTT. It translates to CASSSGPGQGFSGELFF.

Worth noting for this clonotype: A much larger clone is a single base away; this may be a read error. A read error is likely, as this CDR3 ends without the conserved phenylalanine or tryptophan. The chain is built from TRBV7-8 and TRBJ2-1; D gene unclear. Trimming cost V 5 bases and J 7 bases, with 9 bases left between them. The germline V gene encodes CDR1 SGHVS and CDR2 FQNEAQ. CDR3 length: 12 amino acids. CDR3 loop: CASSLEGNEQFI. DNA for the CDR3: TGTGCCAGCAGCCTGGAAGGGAATGAGCAGTTCATC.

J is TRBJ2-1 and V is TRBV20-1, with TRBD1 matching over 8 bases. Germline CDR1 reads DFQATT; CDR2 reads SNEGSKA (reference sequence). V lost 1 base and J lost 9; bases outside the gene matches: 8. The CDR3 contains 14 residues. Written as DNA, the CDR3 is TGCAGTGCTAGAGTCCAGGACAGGGTGGGTGAGCAGTTCTTC. This sequence encodes CSARVQDRVGEQFF.

This chain connects TRBV2 to TRBJ1-5, with D tentatively TRBD1 (6 bases). CDR3 length: 15 residues. Per germline, CDR1 SNHLY and CDR2 FYNNEI. The CDR3 sequence: CAISQGPNSNQPQHF. The CDR3, as DNA: TGTGCTATCTCCCAGGGGCCCAATAGCAATCAGCCCCAGCATTTT.

Judged by abundance, this clonotype is medium-sized (0.01 to 0.1%). The chain carries TRBV7-8 and TRBJ1-2, with D unresolved. V was clipped by 3 bases and J by 4 bases, with 15 bases between them. Germline assignment: CDR1 SGHVS and CDR2 FQNEAQ. The CDR3 sequence is 15 residues long. The CDR3 sequence: CASSFDDRILYGYTF. Written as DNA, the CDR3 is TGTGCCAGCAGCTTCGACGATCGAATTCTCTATGGCTACACCTTC.

V usage is TRBV12-3 or TRBV12-4 and J usage is TRBJ2-2; 7 nucleotides align to TRBD1. V shed 6 bases, J shed 8 bases, and the junction held 12 bases outside the gene matches. The CDR3 spans 15 residues. CDR3 sequence: CASSLGTVLSGELFF. CDR3 nucleotide sequence: TGTGCCAGCAGCCTCGGGACAGTACTCTCGGGGGAGCTGTTTTTT.

Turning to this clonotype: This may come from a read error, since a much larger clone is one base off. The chain uses TRBV28 and TRBJ1-5, with D unresolved. Per the germline V gene, CDR1 is MDHEN and CDR2 is SYDVKM. The CDR3 is 13 residues long. V was shortened by 3 bases and J by 0 bases, with 3 bases between the two germline ends. The CDR3 region has the DNA TGTGCCAGCAGTTTTTATAGCAATCAGCCCCAGCATTTT. Translated, it gives CASSFYSNQPQHF.

The chain uses TRBV7-3 and TRBJ2-7, with TRBD1 matching over 10 bases. The J segment lost 6 bases and the V segment lost 3 bases, leaving 5 bases of the junction unmatched. Germline V gene sequence: CDR1 SGHTA, CDR2 FQGTGA. This CDR3 region has 14 residues. The chain's CDR3 is CASSLGQGNGEQYF. CDR3 sequence (DNA): TGTGCCAGCAGCTTGGGACAGGGGAACGGCGAGCAGTACTTC.

This chain links TRBV27 with TRBJ1-1, with a tentative D call TRBD1 (6 bases). Trimming pared 5 bases from V and 2 bases from J, leaving 12 bases between. The CDR3 runs 14 residues. Per the germline V gene, CDR1 is MNHEY and CDR2 is SMNVEV (reference sequence). The CDR3 spells CASSEGHLNTEAFF. The CDR3 region has the DNA TGTGCCAGCAGTGAGGGACATTTAAACACTGAAGCTTTCTTT.